The T cell receptor (beta chain) described here comes from a study of shared clonotypes between healthy human individuals. Study context: Per-donor plates numbered three CD4 naive, three CD4 memory, two CD8 naive and one CD8 memory.

Germline values: CDR1 SGHAT, CDR2 FQNNGV. The CDR3 runs 16 residues. V was clipped by 0 bases and J by 6 bases, with 15 bases between them. Remarks on this clone: Its target is not known.

Deep-level running was used for the assay. Clones were read by immunoSEQ multiplex PCR, and TCRdb kept only the in-frame ones, dropping some. The sample contains around 2,000,000 clones, 85% to 95% of which appear only once. Overall study findings and caveats: Unshared clonotypes carried lower generation probabilities than those common to all four donors.

The sample comprised naive CD4+ T cells sorted from blood. Subset reported: CD45RA+ positively selected. The sequence was obtained from a man in his late teens or twenties in good health. The V and J genes are TRBV11-2 and TRBJ2-1, with D perhaps TRBD2 (6 bases). The CDR3 sequence is CASSLDQGLASNEQFF. CDR3 DNA sequence: TGTGCCAGCAGCTTAGATCAGGGACTGGCCTCCAATGAGCAGTTCTTC.